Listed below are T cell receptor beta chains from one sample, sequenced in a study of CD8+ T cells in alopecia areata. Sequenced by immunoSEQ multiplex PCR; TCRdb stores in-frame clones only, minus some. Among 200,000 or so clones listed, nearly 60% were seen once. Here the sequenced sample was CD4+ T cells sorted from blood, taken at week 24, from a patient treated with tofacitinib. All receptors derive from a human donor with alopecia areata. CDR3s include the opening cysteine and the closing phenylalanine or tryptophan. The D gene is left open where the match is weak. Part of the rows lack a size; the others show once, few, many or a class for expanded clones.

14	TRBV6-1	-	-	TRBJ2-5	CASSVTGDLETQYF	TGTGCCAGCAGTGTTACAGGGGACTTAGAGACCCAGTACTTC
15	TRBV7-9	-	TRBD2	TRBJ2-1	CASSLLAGQYNEQFF	TGTGCCAGCAGCTTACTAGCGGGCCAGTACAATGAGCAGTTCTTC
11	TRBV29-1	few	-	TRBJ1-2	CSVKTGGGYTF	TGCAGCGTGAAAACAGGCGGGGGCTACACCTTC
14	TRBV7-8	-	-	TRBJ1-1	CASSLRSENTEAFF	TGTGCCAGCAGCTTGAGGTCAGAAAACACTGAAGCTTTCTTT
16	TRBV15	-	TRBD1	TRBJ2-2	CATSRDTGQGTGELFF	TGTGCCACCAGCAGAGATACGGGACAGGGTACCGGGGAGCTGTTTTTT
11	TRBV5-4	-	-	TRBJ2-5	CASSLAETQYF	TGTGCCAGCAGCTTGGCTGAGACCCAGTACTTC
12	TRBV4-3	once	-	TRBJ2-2	CASSLTHGELFF	TGCGCCAGCAGCCTTACCCACGGGGAGCTGTTTTTT
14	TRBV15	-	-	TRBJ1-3	CATSREGAGNTIYF	TGTGCCACCAGCAGAGAGGGTGCTGGAAACACCATATATTTT
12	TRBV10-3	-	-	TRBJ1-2	CAISPTHYGYTF	TGTGCCATCAGCCCGACTCACTATGGCTACACCTTC
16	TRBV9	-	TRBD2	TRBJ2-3	CASSVTGTSVVDTQYF	TGTGCCAGCAGCGTCACCGGGACTAGCGTAGTGGATACGCAGTATTTT
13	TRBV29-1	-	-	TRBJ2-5	CSAAGWGAETQYF	TGCAGCGCCGCCGGGTGGGGGGCAGAGACCCAGTACTTC
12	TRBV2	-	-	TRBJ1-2	CASSVRDGNYTF	TGTGCCAGCAGTGTCCGGGACGGGAATTACACCTTC
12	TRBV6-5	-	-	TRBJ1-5	CASSRTDQPQHF	TGTGCCAGCAGCAGGACCGATCAGCCCCAGCATTTT
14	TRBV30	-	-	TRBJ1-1	CAWSAGQAPSEAFF	TGTGCCTGGAGTGCTGGACAAGCACCGAGTGAAGCTTTCTTT
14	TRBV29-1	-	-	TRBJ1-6	CSVKSGDNNSPLHF	TGCAGCGTTAAATCAGGTGACAATAATTCACCCCTCCACTTT
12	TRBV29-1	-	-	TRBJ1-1	CSENRMNTEAFF	TGCAGCGAAAACAGGATGAACACTGAAGCTTTCTTT
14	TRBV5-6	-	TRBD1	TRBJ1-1	CASSRDRGHTEAFF	TGTGCCAGCAGCCGGGACAGGGGGCATACTGAAGCTTTCTTT
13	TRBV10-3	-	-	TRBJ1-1	CAISRNGDTEAFF	TGTGCCATCAGCCGGAACGGGGACACTGAAGCTTTCTTT
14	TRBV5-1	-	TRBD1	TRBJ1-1	CASSLARTGTKAFF	TGCGCCAGCAGCTTGGCGCGGACAGGGACTAAAGCTTTCTTT
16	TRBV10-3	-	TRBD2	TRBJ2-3	CAISGTSGSLADTQYF	TGTGCCATCTCAGGGACTAGCGGGAGTCTCGCAGATACGCAGTATTTT
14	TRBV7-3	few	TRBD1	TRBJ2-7	CASSLTGGAGEQYF	TGTGCCAGCAGCTTAACAGGGGGCGCGGGCGAGCAGTACTTC
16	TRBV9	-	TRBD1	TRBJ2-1	CASSPFGTANYNEQFF	TGTGCCAGCAGCCCATTCGGGACAGCTAATTACAATGAGCAGTTCTTC
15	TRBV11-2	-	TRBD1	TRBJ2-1	CASSLDWGTGDGQFF	TGTGCCAGCAGCTTAGATTGGGGTACAGGGGACGGGCAGTTCTTC
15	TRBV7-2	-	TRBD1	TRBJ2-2	CASSTGQGDTGELFF	TGTGCCAGCAGCACAGGACAGGGCGACACCGGGGAGCTGTTTTTT
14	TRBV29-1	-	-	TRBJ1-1	CSVADGGLNTEAFF	TGCAGCGTTGCGGACGGAGGGTTGAACACTGAAGCTTTCTTT
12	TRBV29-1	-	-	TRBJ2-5	CSVERGRETQYF	TGCAGCGTTGAACGGGGGCGAGAGACCCAGTACTTC
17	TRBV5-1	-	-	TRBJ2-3	CASSLAFPTGVTDTQYF	TGCGCCAGCAGCTTGGCCTTCCCGACAGGCGTAACAGATACGCAGTATTTT
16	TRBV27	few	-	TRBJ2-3	CASSLRPVFHQDTQYF	TGTGCCAGCAGTTTGAGGCCGGTCTTTCATCAAGATACGCAGTATTTT
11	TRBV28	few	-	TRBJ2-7	CASRGSHEQYF	TGTGCCAGCAGAGGTTCCCACGAGCAGTACTTC
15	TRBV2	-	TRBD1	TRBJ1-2	CASSHKAGQGKGYTF	TGTGCCAGCAGTCATAAAGCGGGACAGGGGAAGGGCTACACCTTC
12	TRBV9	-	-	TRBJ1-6	CASSQDNSPLHF	TGTGCCAGCAGCCAAGATAATTCACCCCTCCACTTT
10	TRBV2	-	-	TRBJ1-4	CASRLEKLFF	TGTGCCAGCCGCCTTGAAAAACTGTTTTTT
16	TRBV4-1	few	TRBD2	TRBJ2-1	CASSQGLAASYNEQFF	TGCGCCAGCAGCCAAGGTCTAGCGGCTTCCTACAATGAGCAGTTCTTC
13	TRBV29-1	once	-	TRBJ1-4	CSALTGGGEKLFF	TGCAGCGCCTTGACAGGTGGGGGTGAAAAACTGTTTTTT
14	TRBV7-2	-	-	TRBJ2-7	CASSLAVGTYEQYF	TGTGCCAGCAGCTTAGCTGTTGGGACCTACGAGCAGTACTTC
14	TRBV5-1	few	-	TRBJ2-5	CASSPTGNQETQYF	TGCGCCAGCAGCCCTACAGGGAACCAAGAGACCCAGTACTTC
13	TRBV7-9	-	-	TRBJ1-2	CASSLGQQGGYTF	TGTGCCAGCAGCTTAGGACAACAAGGTGGCTACACCTTC
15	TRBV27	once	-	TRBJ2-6	CASSFGQTGANVLTF	TGTGCCAGCAGTTTTGGACAAACCGGGGCCAACGTCCTGACTTTC
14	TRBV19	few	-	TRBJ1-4	CASRIDSGRQKLFF	TGTGCCAGTAGAATCGACAGCGGCCGGCAAAAACTGTTTTTT
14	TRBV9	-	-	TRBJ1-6	CASSPGGVNSPLHF	TGTGCCAGCAGCCCCGGTGGGGTGAATTCACCCCTCCACTTT
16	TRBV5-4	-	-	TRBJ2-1	CASSSQRVSGNNEQFF	TGTGCCAGCAGCTCCCAGAGAGTATCTGGCAACAATGAGCAGTTCTTC
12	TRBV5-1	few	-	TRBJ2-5	CASSDRLETQYF	TGCGCCAGCAGCGACAGACTTGAGACCCAGTACTTC
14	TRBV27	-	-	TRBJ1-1	CASIRRLGRAEAFF	TGTGCCAGCATTCGGAGGTTAGGTCGCGCTGAAGCTTTCTTT
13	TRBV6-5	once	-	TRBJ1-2	CASSYRRGNGYTF	TGTGCCAGCAGTTACCGTCGTGGAAATGGCTACACCTTC
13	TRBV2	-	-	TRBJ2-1	CARHRSGGDEQFF	TGTGCCCGCCACCGGTCTGGTGGCGATGAGCAGTTCTTC
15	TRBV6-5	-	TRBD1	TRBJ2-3	CASSYETGVTDTQYF	TGTGCCAGCAGTTACGAGACAGGGGTTACAGATACGCAGTATTTT
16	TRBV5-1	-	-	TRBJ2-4	CASSLVGQLAKNIQYF	TGCGCCAGCAGCTTGGTAGGGCAGCTAGCCAAAAACATTCAGTACTTC
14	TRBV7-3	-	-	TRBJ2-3	CASSLDRSQSTQYF	TGTGCCAGCAGCTTAGACAGATCACAGAGTACGCAGTATTTT